These 26 T cell receptor beta chains share one sample of origin, sequenced in a study of identical twins (dated by TCRdb to between 2015 and 2016). Library generation was performed with 5' RACE. Sequencing took place on an Illumina HiSeq 2000. The public reads were reanalyzed by TCRdb: fastp trimming at Q25, MiXCR alignment, in-frame beta chains only. Rows are combined by CDR3 protein, so each entry shows the most common genes and DNA. The sample contains 450,000 or so distinct CDR3 sequences, approximately 18% of them found a single time. The ten biggest clones cover 10% to 15% of the sample. The material sequenced was naive T cells sorted from blood. The sample's cell subset or site label, decoded: cells isolated with a human naive T-cell isolation kit. These receptors came from a man aged 45 to 65 in good health.

There are many counts of this clonotype. The rearrangement uses TRBV20-1 and TRBJ2-7, with D tentatively TRBD2 (7 bases). V shed 1 base and J shed 2 bases, with 12 bases lying between them. The CDR3 is 14 amino acids. The germline V gene has CDR1 DFQATT and CDR2 SNEGSKA (reference sequence). The chain's CDR3 is CSARGGGGAYEQYF. The CDR3 bases are TGCAGTGCTAGAGGTGGAGGGGGGGCCTACGAGCAGTACTTC.

The table lists this clonotype with many counts. V usage is TRBV29-1 and J usage is TRBJ2-1; 8 bases fit TRBD2. The CDR3 contains 16 residues. The ends lost 4 bases at V and 1 base at J; junction bases unmatched: 9. The V gene's germline CDR1 is SQVTM and CDR2 ANQGSEA. CDR3 in DNA: TGCAGCGTTGTTCTGAGCGGGAGAGGGTCCTACAATGAGCAGTTCTTC. Encoded protein: CSVVLSGRGSYNEQFF.

This clonotype was picked up many times. The V and J genes are TRBV5-1 and TRBJ2-7, with D unclear. The CDR3 is made up of 14 amino acids. CDR1 and CDR2 (germline): SGHRS, YFSETQ. Trimming removed 0 bases at V and 1 base at J, with 8 bases between. The DNA for the CDR3 is TGCGCCAGCAGCTTGGGACCGGATTCCTACGAGCAGTACTTC. Encoded protein: CASSLGPDSYEQYF.

This clonotype was recorded once. This rearrangement joins TRBV30 to TRBJ2-1, with a tentative D call TRBD1 (6 bases). CDR3 length: 14 amino acids. The germline gives CDR1 GTSNPN, CDR2 SVGIG (reference sequence). V was pared by 2 bases and J by 4 bases, with 12 bases between. CDR3 region: CAWSRGQNYNEQFF. The CDR3 DNA reads TGTGCCTGGAGTAGAGGACAGAATTACAATGAGCAGTTCTTC.

J is TRBJ2-5 and V is TRBV29-1; D unclear. The germline gives CDR1 SQVTM, CDR2 ANQGSEA. The V and J ends lost 4 bases and 4 bases respectively, with 13 bases between them. There are 13 residues in the CDR3. CDR3 loop: CSVVKGLGETQYF. Written as DNA, the CDR3 is TGCAGCGTTGTTAAAGGGCTAGGAGAGACCCAGTACTTC.

V and J are TRBV7-8 and TRBJ2-1; 8 bases fit TRBD1. The V segment lost 1 base and the J segment 8 bases; nucleotides outside the gene matches: 10. The CDR3 has 16 residues. Germline CDR1 and CDR2: SGHVS and FQNEAQ. The CDR3 DNA follows: TGTGCCAGCAGCTTAGGACAGGGGCGGCAATCCCATGAGCAGTTCTTC. It translates to CASSLGQGRQSHEQFF.

The table lists this clonotype with a few counts. The chain has TRBV4-3 and TRBJ2-7, with 16 bases identical to TRBD2. The CDR3 runs to 18 residues. After removal of 2 bases from V and 3 bases from J, the junction contained 7 bases not matched to a gene. CDR1 and CDR2 (germline): LGHNA, YSLEER. CDR3 sequence reads: CASSQWLGLAGGRYEQYF. The CDR3 region has the DNA TGCGCCAGCAGCCAATGGTTGGGACTAGCGGGGGGGCGCTACGAGCAGTACTTC.

The V gene is TRBV5-1, the J gene TRBJ2-1, with 9 bases identical to TRBD1. The CDR3 runs 17 residues. With 1 base clipped from V and 9 bases from J, the junction kept 14 bases outside the gene matches. The V gene's germline CDR1 is SGHRS and CDR2 YFSETQ. The CDR3 spells CASSLYLTGQGVGEQFF. CDR3 in DNA: TGCGCCAGCAGCTTGTACCTTACGGGACAGGGAGTGGGTGAGCAGTTCTTC.

This clonotype has ten or more counts. This chain links TRBV4-3 with TRBJ1-6; no firm D call. Germline V lookup: CDR1 LGHNA, CDR2 YSLEER. The V end lost 0 bases, the J end lost 8 bases, and 11 bases lay between the germline ends. This CDR3 region has 15 residues. The CDR3 nucleotides read TGCGCCAGCAGCCAAGATGCAGGACTCTATTCACCCCTCCACTTT. Translation: CASSQDAGLYSPLHF.

In this sample, this clonotype turned up many times. The chain joins TRBV6-1 to TRBJ1-4; 9 bases match TRBD1. Trimming took 6 bases from V and 10 from J; bases not matched to a gene: 9. CDR3 length equals 14 residues. Germline loops: CDR1 MNHNS, CDR2 SASEGT. The CDR3 nucleotides are TGTGCCAGCAGCCCCGGGACAGGGCGAGGAAAACTGTTTTTT. Its translation: CASSPGTGRGKLFF.

The chain combines TRBV6-2 or TRBV6-3 with TRBJ2-3; the D gene could be TRBD1 or TRBD2 (5 bases each). The CDR3 is made up of 15 amino acids. CDR1 is MNHEY and CDR2 is SVGEGT in the germline V gene. V shed 5 bases and J shed 2 bases, with 14 bases lying between them. The CDR3 reads CASSGSGRHTDTQYF. The CDR3 coding sequence is TGTGCCAGCAGTGGTTCGGGACGGCACACAGATACGCAGTATTTT.

This clonotype has a count of ten or more. The chain recombines TRBV6-1 with TRBJ2-7, with 9 positions matching TRBD2. CDR1 and CDR2 from the germline V gene are MNHNS and SASEGT. The CDR3 totals 13 residues. V shed 6 bases and J 3 bases; nucleotides not matched to a gene: 3. The CDR3 sequence is CASRERGDYEQYF. The CDR3 bases are TGTGCCAGCAGGGAGCGGGGGGACTACGAGCAGTACTTC.

The sample holds a few counts of this clonotype. V gene TRBV25-1 combines with J gene TRBJ2-7; possibly TRBD2 for D (5 bases). CDR1 MGHDK and CDR2 SYGVNS come from the germline V gene. V was trimmed by 9 bases and J by 3 bases, leaving 12 bases between them. CDR3 size: 12 residues. The CDR3: CARGWTLYEQYF. As DNA, the CDR3 is TGTGCCAGAGGGTGGACTCTCTACGAGCAGTACTTC.

The chain uses TRBV7-2 and TRBJ2-2; a weak D match, TRBD2 (7 bases). This CDR3 is built from 16 residues. Germline-derived CDR1 and CDR2 are SGHTA and FQGNSA. The germline V and J ends were trimmed by 6 bases and 4 bases, with 18 bases remaining between them. The CDR3 DNA sequence: TGTGCCAGCAGAATTTCCCCCGGGGGGCGCACCGGGGAGCTGTTTTTT. Translating it yields CASRISPGGRTGELFF.

The table lists this clonotype with many counts. CDR3 nucleotide sequence: TGTGCCAGCTCACCACCACTCAGCACCGGGGAGCTGTTTTTT. Encoded protein: CASSPPLSTGELFF. This rearrangement joins TRBV18 to TRBJ2-2; D unresolved. CDR1 and CDR2 from the germline V gene are KGHSH and LQKENI. V lost 0 bases and J 4 bases, leaving 6 bases between the germline ends. CDR3 length: 14 amino acids.

This clonotype was counted at least ten times. The chain employs TRBV10-3 and TRBJ2-7, with 10 bases identical to TRBD2. Germline values: CDR1 ENHRY, CDR2 SYGVKD. V dropped 0 bases and J dropped 6; count of bases not matched to a gene: 8. The CDR3 extends over 16 amino acids. CDR3 in DNA: TGTGCCATCAGTGAGTCAGGGGGGCCTAGCGGGGGCGAGCAGTACTTC. It specifies CAISESGGPSGGEQYF.

As to this clonotype: This may come from a read error, since a much larger clone is one base off. The chain employs TRBV5-1 and TRBJ2-2; perhaps D is TRBD1 or TRBD2 (6 bases each). The CDR3 totals 17 residues. Per the germline V gene, CDR1 is SGHRS and CDR2 is YFSETQ. Here the CDR3 reads CASSLEARGLSTGEVFF. In DNA, the CDR3 is TGCGCCAGCAGCTTGGAAGCCAGGGGTCTTTCCACCGGGGAGGTGTTTTTT.

This clonotype was counted between two and nine times. The chain couples TRBV20-1 to TRBJ1-6; D uncertain. The germline V and J ends were trimmed by 1 base and 7 bases, with 11 bases remaining between them. The CDR3 covers 14 residues. The germline V gene encodes CDR1 DFQATT and CDR2 SNEGSKA (reference sequence). CDR3 residues: CSARGGFPNSPLHF. As DNA, the CDR3 is TGCAGTGCTAGAGGAGGGTTCCCAAATTCACCCCTCCACTTT.

The chain has TRBV20-1 and TRBJ2-1, with 8 bases aligning to TRBD1. The germline CDR1 and CDR2 sequences are DFQATT and SNEGSKA (reference sequence). J was trimmed by 5 bases and V by 3 bases; bases with no gene match: 6. The CDR3 has 14 residues. The CDR3 here is CSARQGARHNEQFF. DNA of the CDR3: TGCAGTGCTAGGCAGGGGGCGCGACACAATGAGCAGTTCTTC.

This clonotype appeared a few times. The rearrangement links TRBV20-1 to TRBJ2-3; D is perhaps TRBD2 (5 bases). The CDR3 sequence is 18 residues long. V was shortened by 6 bases and J by 5 bases, with 30 bases between the two germline ends. The germline V gene encodes CDR1 DFQATT and CDR2 SNEGSKA (reference sequence). DNA for the CDR3: TGCAGTGCGAATCACTTAGAGCCCGGTCTAGCTCCAAGAGATACGCAGTATTTT. It codes for CSANHLEPGLAPRDTQYF.

This clonotype was observed at least ten times. This sequence joins TRBV18 and TRBJ2-3; 7 bases line up with TRBD2. The germline V gene has CDR1 KGHSH and CDR2 LQKENI. V lost 6 bases, J lost 0 bases, and 15 bases stayed unmatched. The length of the CDR3 is 18 residues. CDR3 loop: CASSPYAPRGGSTDTQYF. The DNA of the CDR3 is TGTGCCAGCTCTCCCTACGCCCCACGCGGGGGTAGCACAGATACGCAGTATTTT.

A few counts support this clonotype. The V and J genes are TRBV7-6 and TRBJ2-1, with D tentatively TRBD1 or TRBD2 (5 bases each). V was cut by 1 base and J by 8 bases, with 15 bases left in between. Germline V lookup: CDR1 SGHVS, CDR2 FNYEAQ. There are 15 residues in the CDR3. In nucleotides, the CDR3 is TGTGCCAGCAGCTTAGGATGGGGGACCCCTTATGAGCAGTTCTTC. The encoded protein is CASSLGWGTPYEQFF.

This clonotype appeared many times. The V call is TRBV29-1, the J call TRBJ2-5; TRBD2 might be the D (5 bases). Germline loops: CDR1 SQVTM, CDR2 ANQGSEA. The CDR3 has 14 amino acids. V was clipped by 2 bases and J by 4 bases, with 14 bases between them. CDR3 sequence: CSVESVASIETQYF. The DNA of the CDR3 is TGCAGCGTTGAATCGGTAGCTAGCATAGAGACCCAGTACTTC.

This clonotype was observed at least ten times. The chain uses TRBV5-1 and TRBJ2-1, with 12 bases aligning to TRBD2. Germline V gives CDR1 SGHRS, CDR2 YFSETQ. V was clipped by 4 bases and J by 10 bases; unmatched bases: 6. The CDR3 runs 14 residues. CDR3 sequence reads: CASSEGLAGGEQFF. The CDR3 DNA reads as TGCGCCAGCAGCGAGGGACTAGCGGGTGGAGAGCAGTTCTTC.

At least ten counts were recorded for this clonotype. This sequence joins TRBV29-1 and TRBJ2-4; D is unclear. The V and J ends lost 0 bases and 7 bases respectively, with 7 bases between them. CDR1 and CDR2 (germline): SQVTM, ANQGSEA. The CDR3 is 12 amino acids. CDR3 protein: CSVEEVTNIQYF. CDR3 nucleotides: TGCAGCGTTGAAGAGGTTACGAACATTCAGTACTTC.

The chain recombines TRBV20-1 with TRBJ2-1, with 10 positions matching TRBD2. Germline loops: CDR1 DFQATT, CDR2 SNEGSKA (reference sequence). The junction had 10 bases not matched to a gene; V was cut back by 3 bases and J by 2 bases. This CDR3 has 17 amino acids. In nucleotides, the CDR3 is TGCAGTGCTAGCGGACTAGCGGCCGGGGGGACCTACAATGAGCAGTTCTTC. Amino acid sequence: CSASGLAAGGTYNEQFF.